This T cell receptor beta chain is from a study of regulatory T cells in long-lasting Graves disease. Arm-PCR with iRepertoire HTBI primers amplified the CDR3 regions for these TCR beta libraries. In TCRdb, the multiplex PCR reads were re-called with MiXCR into one record per CDR3 protein. Of approximately 690,000 distinct CDR3 sequences listed, approximately 29% are singletons. Germline trimming cut 2 bases from V and 4 bases from J; bases unmatched to any gene: 6. The germline CDR1 and CDR2 sequences are MDHEN and SYDVKM. The length of the CDR3 is 15 residues. Ten or more counts support this clonotype. Its antigen is as yet unknown. Broader study findings: Lower TCR diversity was seen in persistent Graves' patients than in newly diagnosed ones. Possibly, accuracy suffered from the small sample size.

The time point denotes: persistent/refractory GD, antithyroid drugs over 5 years with positive TRAb. PBMC-extracted RNA yielded the TCR library. As a group, patients came from one endocrinology department in Xi'an, China. Sequenced material: peripheral blood mononuclear cells (PBMCs), taken when the disease was refractory, from a patient treated with antithyroid drugs. The chain has TRBV28 and TRBJ2-7; 9 nucleotides line up with TRBD1. This clonotype originated in a female donor with Graves disease. The CDR3 protein is CASSLIGTGIYEQYF. CDR3 DNA: TGTGCCAGCAGTTTAATTGGGACAGGGATTTACGAGCAGTACTTC.